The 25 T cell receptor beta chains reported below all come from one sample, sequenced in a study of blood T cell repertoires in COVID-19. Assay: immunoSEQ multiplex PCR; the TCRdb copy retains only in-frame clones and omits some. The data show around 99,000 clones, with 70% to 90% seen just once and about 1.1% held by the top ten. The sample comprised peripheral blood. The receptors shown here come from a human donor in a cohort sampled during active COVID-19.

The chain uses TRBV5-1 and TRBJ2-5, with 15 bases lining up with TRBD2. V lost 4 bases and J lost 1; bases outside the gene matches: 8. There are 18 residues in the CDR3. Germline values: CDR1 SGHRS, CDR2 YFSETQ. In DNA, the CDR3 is TGCGCCAGCAGCCAAGGACTAGCGGGGGGGCCCACCCAAGAGACCCAGTACTTC. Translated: CASSQGLAGGPTQETQYF.

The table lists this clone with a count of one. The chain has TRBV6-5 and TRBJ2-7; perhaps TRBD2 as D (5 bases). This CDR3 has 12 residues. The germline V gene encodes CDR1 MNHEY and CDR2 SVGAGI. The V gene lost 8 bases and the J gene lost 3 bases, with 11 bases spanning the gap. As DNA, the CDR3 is TGTGCCAGCTCTTGGACTTACTACGAGCAGTACTTC. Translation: CASSWTYYEQYF.

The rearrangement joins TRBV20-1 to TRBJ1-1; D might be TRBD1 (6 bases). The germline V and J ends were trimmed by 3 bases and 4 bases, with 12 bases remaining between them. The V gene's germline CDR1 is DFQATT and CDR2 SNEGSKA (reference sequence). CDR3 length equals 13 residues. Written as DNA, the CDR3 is TGCAGTGCTAGTCCTGGGGGCGCCACTGAAGCTTTCTTT. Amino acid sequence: CSASPGGATEAFF.

The CDR3 nucleotides read TGTGCCAGCAGACTCGGGGGGGCGGATACGCAGTATTTT. Translation: CASRLGGADTQYF. This sequence joins TRBV12-3 or TRBV12-4 and TRBJ2-3; 8 bases fit TRBD2. The CDR3 covers 13 residues. Trimming at V came to 6 bases and at J to 6 bases, leaving 5 bases not matched to a gene.

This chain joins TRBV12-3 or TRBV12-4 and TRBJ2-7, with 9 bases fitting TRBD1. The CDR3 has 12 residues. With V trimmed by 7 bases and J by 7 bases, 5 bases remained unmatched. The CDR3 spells CASTVGTGEQYF. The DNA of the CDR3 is TGTGCCAGCACCGTAGGGACAGGGGAGCAGTACTTC.

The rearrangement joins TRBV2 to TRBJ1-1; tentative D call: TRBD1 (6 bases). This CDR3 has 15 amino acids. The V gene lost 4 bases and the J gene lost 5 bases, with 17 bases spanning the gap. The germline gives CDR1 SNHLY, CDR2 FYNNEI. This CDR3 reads CASSVTTGGGTEAFF. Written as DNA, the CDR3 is TGTGCCAGCAGTGTTACGACAGGCGGCGGGACTGAAGCTTTCTTT.

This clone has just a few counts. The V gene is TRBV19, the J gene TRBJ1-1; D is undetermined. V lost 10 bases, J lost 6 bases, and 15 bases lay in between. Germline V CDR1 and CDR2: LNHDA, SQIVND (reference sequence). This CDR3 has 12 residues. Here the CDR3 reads CATNRGGPEAFF. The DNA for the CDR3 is TGTGCCACGAACCGTGGAGGGCCTGAAGCTTTCTTT.

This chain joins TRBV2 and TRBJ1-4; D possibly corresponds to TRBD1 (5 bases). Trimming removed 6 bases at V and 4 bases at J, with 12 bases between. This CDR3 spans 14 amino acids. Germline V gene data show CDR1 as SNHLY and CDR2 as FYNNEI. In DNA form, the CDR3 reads TGTGCCAGCAGGGTACGGGGACTTAATGAAAAACTGTTTTTT. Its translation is CASRVRGLNEKLFF.

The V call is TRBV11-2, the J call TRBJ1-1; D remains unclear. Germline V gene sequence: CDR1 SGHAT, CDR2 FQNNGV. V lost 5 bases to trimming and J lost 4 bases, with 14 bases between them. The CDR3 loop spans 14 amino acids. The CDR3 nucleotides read TGTGCCAGCAGCCGTGATAGGGAGGGCACTGAAGCTTTCTTT. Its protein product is CASSRDREGTEAFF.

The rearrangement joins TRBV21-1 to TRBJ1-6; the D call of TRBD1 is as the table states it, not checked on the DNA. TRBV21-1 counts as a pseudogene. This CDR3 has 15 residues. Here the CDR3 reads CASNNLGQHNSPLHF. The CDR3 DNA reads TGTGCCAGCAACAATCTAGGACAACATAATTCACCCCTCCACTTT.

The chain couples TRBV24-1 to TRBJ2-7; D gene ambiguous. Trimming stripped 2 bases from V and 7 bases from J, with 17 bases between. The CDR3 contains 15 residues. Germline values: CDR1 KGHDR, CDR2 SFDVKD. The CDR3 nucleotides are TGTGCCACCAGTGATTCCCGACAAGGCGCCTGGGAGCAGTACTTC. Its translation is CATSDSRQGAWEQYF.

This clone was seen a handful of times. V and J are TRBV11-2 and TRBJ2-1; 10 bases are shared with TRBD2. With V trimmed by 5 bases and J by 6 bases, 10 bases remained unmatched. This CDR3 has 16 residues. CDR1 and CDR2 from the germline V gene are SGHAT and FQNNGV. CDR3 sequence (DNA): TGTGCCAGCAGCGGGGCTGGACTAGCGGAAGCCAATGAGCAGTTCTTC. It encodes CASSGAGLAEANEQFF. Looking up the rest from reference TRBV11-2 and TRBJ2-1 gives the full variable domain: EAGVAQSPRYKIIEKRQSVAFWCNPISGHATLYWYQQILGQGPKLLIQFQNNGVVDDSQLPKDRFSAERLKGVDSTLKIQPAKLEDSAVYLCASSGAGLAEANEQFFGPGTRLTVL.

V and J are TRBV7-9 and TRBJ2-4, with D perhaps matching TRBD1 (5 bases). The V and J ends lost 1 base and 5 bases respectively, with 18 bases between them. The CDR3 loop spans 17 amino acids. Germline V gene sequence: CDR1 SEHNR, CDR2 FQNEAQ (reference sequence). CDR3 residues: CASSLDLPGRLQNIQYF. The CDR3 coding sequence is TGTGCCAGCAGCTTAGACCTGCCAGGGCGGCTCCAAAACATTCAGTACTTC.

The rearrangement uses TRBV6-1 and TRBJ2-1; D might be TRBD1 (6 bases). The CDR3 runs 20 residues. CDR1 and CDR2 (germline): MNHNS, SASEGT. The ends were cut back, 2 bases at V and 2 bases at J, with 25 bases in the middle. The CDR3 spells CASSEHTGFIAQRAYNEQFF. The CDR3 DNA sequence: TGTGCCAGCAGTGAACATACAGGGTTTATCGCCCAGCGAGCCTACAATGAGCAGTTCTTC.

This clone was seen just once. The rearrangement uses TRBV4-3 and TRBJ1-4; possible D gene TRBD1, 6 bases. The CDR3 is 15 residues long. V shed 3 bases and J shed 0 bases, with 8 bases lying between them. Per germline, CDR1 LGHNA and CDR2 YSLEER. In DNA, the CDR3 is TGCGCCAGCAGCCAGAACAGGGCAACTAATGAAAAACTGTTTTTT. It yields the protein CASSQNRATNEKLFF.

The CDR3 DNA sequence: TGCGCCAGCAGCCAAGATAAGACCCTTAGCGGGCCTAAACAAGATGAGCAGTTCTTC. Translation: CASSQDKTLSGPKQDEQFF. The V call is TRBV4-1, the J call TRBJ2-1, with TRBD2 identical over 7 bases. Trimming removed 0 bases from V and 8 bases from J; junction bases left unmatched: 19. The CDR3 runs to 19 residues. Germline values: CDR1 MGHRA, CDR2 YSYEKL.

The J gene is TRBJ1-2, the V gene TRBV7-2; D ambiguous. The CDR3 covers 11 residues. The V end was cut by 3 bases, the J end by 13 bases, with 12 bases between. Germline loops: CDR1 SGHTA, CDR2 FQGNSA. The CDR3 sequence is CASSFQWACTF. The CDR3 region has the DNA TGTGCCAGCAGCTTTCAATGGGCCTGCACCTTC.

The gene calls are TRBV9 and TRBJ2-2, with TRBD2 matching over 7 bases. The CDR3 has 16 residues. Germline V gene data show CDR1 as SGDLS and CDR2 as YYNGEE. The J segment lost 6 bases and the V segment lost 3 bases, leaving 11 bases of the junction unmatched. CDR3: CASSDSGRAWSGELFF. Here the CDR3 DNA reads TGTGCCAGCAGCGACAGTGGGAGGGCCTGGTCCGGGGAGCTGTTTTTT.

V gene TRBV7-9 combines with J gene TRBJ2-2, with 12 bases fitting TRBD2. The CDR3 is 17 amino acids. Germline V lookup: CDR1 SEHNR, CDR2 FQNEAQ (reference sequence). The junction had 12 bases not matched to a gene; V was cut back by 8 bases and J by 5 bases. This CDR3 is CASPPLAGGPYTGELFF. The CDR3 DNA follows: TGTGCCAGCCCACCCCTAGCGGGAGGGCCATATACCGGGGAGCTGTTTTTT.

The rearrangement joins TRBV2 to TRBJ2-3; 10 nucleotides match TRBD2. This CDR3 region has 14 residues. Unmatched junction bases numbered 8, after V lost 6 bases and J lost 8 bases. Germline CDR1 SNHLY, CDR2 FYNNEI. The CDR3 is CASRKTSGPTTQYF. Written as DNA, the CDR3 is TGTGCCAGCAGAAAGACTAGCGGGCCTACTACGCAGTATTTT.

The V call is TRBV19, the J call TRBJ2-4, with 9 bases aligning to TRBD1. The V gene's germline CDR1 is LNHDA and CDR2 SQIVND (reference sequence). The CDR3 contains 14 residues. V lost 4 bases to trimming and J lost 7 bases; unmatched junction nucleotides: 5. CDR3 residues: CASSTVGQGNIQYF. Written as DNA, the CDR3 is TGTGCCAGTAGTACCGTCGGACAGGGGAACATTCAGTACTTC. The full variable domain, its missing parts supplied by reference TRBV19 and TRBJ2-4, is DGGITQSPKYLFRKEGQNVTLSCEQNLNHDAMYWYRQDPGQGLRLIYYSQIVNDFQKGDIAEGYSVSREKKESFPLTVTSAQKNPTAFYLCASSTVGQGNIQYFGAGTRLSVL.

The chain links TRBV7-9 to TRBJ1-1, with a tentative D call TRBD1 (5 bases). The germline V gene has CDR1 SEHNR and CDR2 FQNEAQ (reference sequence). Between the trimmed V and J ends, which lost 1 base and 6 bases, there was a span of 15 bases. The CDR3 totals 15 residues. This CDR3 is CASSLVRGRVAEAFF. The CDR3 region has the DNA TGTGCCAGCAGCTTAGTAAGGGGCCGGGTGGCTGAAGCTTTCTTT.

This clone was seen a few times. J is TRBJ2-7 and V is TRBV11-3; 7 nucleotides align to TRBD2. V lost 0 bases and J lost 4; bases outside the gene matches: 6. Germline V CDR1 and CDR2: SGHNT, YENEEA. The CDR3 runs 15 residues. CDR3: CASSLEGGLEYEQYF. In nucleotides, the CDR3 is TGTGCCAGCAGCTTAGAGGGCGGACTAGAGTACGAGCAGTACTTC.

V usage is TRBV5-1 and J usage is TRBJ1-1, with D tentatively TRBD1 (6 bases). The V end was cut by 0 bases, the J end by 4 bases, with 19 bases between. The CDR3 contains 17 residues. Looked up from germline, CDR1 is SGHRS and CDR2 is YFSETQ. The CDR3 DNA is TGCGCCAGCAGCTTGGCGTTTGGGACAAGGTCGGGCACTGAAGCTTTCTTT. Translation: CASSLAFGTRSGTEAFF.

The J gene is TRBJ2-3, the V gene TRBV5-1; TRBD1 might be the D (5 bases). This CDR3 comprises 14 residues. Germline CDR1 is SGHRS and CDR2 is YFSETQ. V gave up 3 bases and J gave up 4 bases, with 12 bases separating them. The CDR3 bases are TGCGCCAGCAGCTCCCAGGGTGAACCAGATACGCAGTATTTT. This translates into CASSSQGEPDTQYF.